This T cell receptor beta chain is from a study of shared clonotypes between healthy human individuals. Study-wide results and caveats: Only blood underwent sampling, and tissue repertoires likely differ. Some naive CD4 clonotypes, around 5%, turned up in common across a handful of donors.

Deep-level settings were used for running the assay. Produced via immunoSEQ multiplex PCR; TCRdb's table is partial and in-frame only. The sample has under 2,000,000 clones, about 95% seen once. V lost 2 bases and J lost 6, with 10 bases in between. Germline V gives CDR1 WNHNN, CDR2 SYGVQD (reference sequence). The CDR3 contains 13 residues. Naive CD8 populations comprised CD45RO-negative cells positively selected for CCR7, excluding terminally differentiated effector memory CD45RA+ cells. About this clone: Its antigen is not known.

Sequenced material: naive CD8+ T cells sorted from blood. This chain links TRBV10-1 with TRBJ1-1; D is unclear. This TCR derives from a man aged 18 to 30 in good health. Here the CDR3 reads CASSEGENAEAFF. The CDR3 DNA is TGCGCCAGCAGTGAGGGAGAAAACGCTGAAGCTTTCTTT.